A selection of T cell receptor beta chains follows, all from one sample in a study of T cell responses to AZD1222 COVID-19 vaccine. Only in-frame clones appear in the TCRdb table, and some are missing; sequencing was by immunoSEQ multiplex PCR. The sample records more than 85,000 clones, 94% being singletons. The specimen comprised peripheral blood, sampled 28 days after the second AZD1222 dose. The origin of the receptors is an adult who received the AZD1222 COVID-19 vaccine. The CDR3 runs from the conserved cysteine through the conserved F or W. The D gene is left open where the match is weak. Size values are once, few and many counts, or a class for expanded clones, and some rows have none.

v_call: TRBV4-2; cdr3_length: 16; clone_size: NA; d_call: TRBD1; j_call: TRBJ1-1; cdr3_aa: CASSPITGGGSTEAFF; cdr3_nt: TGTGCCAGCAGCCCGATTACAGGGGGTGGGAGCACTGAAGCTTTCTTT
v_call: TRBV7-6; cdr3_length: 13; clone_size: NA; d_call: NA; j_call: TRBJ1-3; cdr3_aa: CASSFERGNTIYF; cdr3_nt: TGTGCCAGCAGCTTCGAACGGGGAAACACCATATATTTT
v_call: TRBV5-4; cdr3_length: 16; clone_size: NA; d_call: NA; j_call: TRBJ1-2; cdr3_aa: CASSPVGPQTYYGYTF; cdr3_nt: TGTGCCAGCAGCCCAGTCGGGCCGCAGACATACTATGGCTACACCTTC
v_call: TRBV9; cdr3_length: 15; clone_size: NA; d_call: NA; j_call: TRBJ1-1; cdr3_aa: CASSPRTGPETEAFF; cdr3_nt: TGTGCCAGCAGCCCCCGGACGGGGCCTGAGACTGAAGCTTTCTTT
v_call: TRBV7-9; cdr3_length: 14; clone_size: NA; d_call: TRBD1; j_call: TRBJ1-4; cdr3_aa: CASTTGQSNEKLFF; cdr3_nt: TGTGCCAGCACAACGGGACAGTCTAATGAAAAACTGTTTTTT
v_call: TRBV6-5; cdr3_length: 13; clone_size: NA; d_call: TRBD1; j_call: TRBJ1-2; cdr3_aa: CASRDGQGAGYTF; cdr3_nt: TGTGCCAGCAGAGATGGACAGGGTGCTGGCTACACCTTC
v_call: TRBV3-1/TRBV3-2; cdr3_length: 15; clone_size: once; d_call: NA; j_call: TRBJ2-1; cdr3_aa: CASSLSLGGGREQFF; cdr3_nt: TGTGCCAGCAGCCTATCCCTAGGGGGAGGGCGGGAGCAGTTCTTC
v_call: TRBV5-6; cdr3_length: 15; clone_size: NA; d_call: NA; j_call: TRBJ1-3; cdr3_aa: CASSLFAASGNTIYF; cdr3_nt: TGTGCCAGCAGCTTGTTCGCAGCCTCTGGAAACACCATATATTTT
v_call: TRBV9; cdr3_length: 12; clone_size: NA; d_call: NA; j_call: TRBJ2-3; cdr3_aa: CASSGQLDTQYF; cdr3_nt: TGTGCCAGCAGCGGTCAGTTAGATACGCAGTATTTT
v_call: TRBV6-5; cdr3_length: 15; clone_size: NA; d_call: TRBD1; j_call: TRBJ2-7; cdr3_aa: CASSTRTGVPYEQYF; cdr3_nt: TGTGCCAGCAGTACTCGGACAGGGGTTCCCTACGAGCAGTACTTC